The 32 T cell receptor beta chains listed next were all sequenced from one sample in a study of T cell responses to AZD1222 COVID-19 vaccine. Assay: immunoSEQ multiplex PCR; the TCRdb copy retains only in-frame clones and omits some. The sample includes over 75,000 clones, 85% to 90% of them seen just once. The sequences come from peripheral blood, collected on day 0 of AZD1222 vaccination. The receptors were sampled from an adult in good health.

In this sample, this clone turned up a few times. The V gene is TRBV6-1, the J gene TRBJ2-7; 10 bases match TRBD1. The germline CDR1 and CDR2 sequences are MNHNS and SASEGT. V shed 1 base and J 0 bases; nucleotides not matched to a gene: 0. This CDR3 region has 15 residues. The DNA of the CDR3 is TGTGCCAGCAGTGAAGGGACAGGGGGCTCCTACGAGCAGTACTTC. Translation: CASSEGTGGSYEQYF.

The CDR3 reads CASSLAAGSNYGYTF. The CDR3 DNA is TGCGCCAGCAGCTTGGCGGCAGGCTCTAACTATGGCTACACCTTC. This rearrangement joins TRBV5-1 to TRBJ1-2; D gene ambiguous. CDR1 and CDR2 (germline): SGHRS, YFSETQ. This CDR3 has 15 residues. Between the trimmed V and J ends, which lost 0 bases and 0 bases, there was a span of 9 bases.

The V call is TRBV5-6, the J call TRBJ2-2, with D perhaps matching TRBD1 or TRBD2 (6 bases each). V was pared by 4 bases and J by 2 bases, with 18 bases between. Germline-derived CDR1 and CDR2 are SGHDT and YYEEEE. This CDR3 is built from 17 residues. DNA for the CDR3: TGTGCCAGCAGCCCAGGCGCGGGACACTATAACACCGGGGAGCTGTTTTTT. Its protein product is CASSPGAGHYNTGELFF.

The J gene is TRBJ2-5, the V gene TRBV7-2; D is undetermined. Germline V gene lookup returns CDR1 SGHTA and CDR2 FQGNSA. V shed 4 bases and J shed 5 bases, with 11 bases lying between them. The CDR3 sequence is 13 residues long. In DNA form, the CDR3 reads TGTGCCAGCAGCTCCTCGGGTTATGAGACCCAGTACTTC. It specifies CASSSSGYETQYF.

The J gene is TRBJ2-1, the V gene TRBV6-5; 11 bases are shared with TRBD2. Germline values: CDR1 MNHEY, CDR2 SVGAGI. The V and J ends lost 5 bases and 2 bases, in that order; junction bases with no gene match: 2. The CDR3 length is 15 residues. DNA of the CDR3: TGTGCCAGCAGTCCGACTAGCGGGACCTACAATGAGCAGTTCTTC. It codes for CASSPTSGTYNEQFF.

J is TRBJ1-5 and V is TRBV19; maybe TRBD1 (6 bases). Trimming removed 4 bases from V and 2 bases from J, with 15 bases in between. The V gene's germline CDR1 is LNHDA and CDR2 SQIVND (reference sequence). This CDR3 region has 16 residues. CDR3 nucleotide sequence: TGTGCCAGTAGTACCGAATCGGGGGCGGGCAATCAGCCCCAGCATTTT. This encodes CASSTESGAGNQPQHF.

The gene calls are TRBV29-1 and TRBJ1-1, with TRBD1 matching 7 bases. CDR3 length equals 13 residues. Trimming removed 6 bases from V and 2 bases from J; junction bases left unmatched: 6. From germline, CDR1 is SQVTM and CDR2 ANQGSEA. The chain's CDR3 is CSVWDSLNTEAFF. DNA for the CDR3: TGCAGCGTGTGGGACAGTTTAAACACTGAAGCTTTCTTT.

The V call is TRBV28, the J call TRBJ1-3, with TRBD1 identical over 9 bases. The CDR3 sequence is 15 residues long. J lost 5 bases, V lost 6 bases, and 8 bases had no gene match. CDR1 is MDHEN and CDR2 is SYDVKM in the germline V gene. The chain's CDR3 is CASSYGTGSRNTIYF. The CDR3 nucleotides are TGTGCCAGCAGCTACGGGACAGGGAGTAGAAACACCATATATTTT.

This chain joins TRBV7-6 and TRBJ1-4; D not resolved. The CDR3 covers 15 residues. Germline CDR1 and CDR2: SGHVS and FNYEAQ. Trimming removed 3 bases from V and 4 bases from J, with 12 bases in between. Written as DNA, the CDR3 is TGTGCCAGCAGCTTCGAAGGAGATTATAATGAAAAACTGTTTTTT. This gives the protein CASSFEGDYNEKLFF.

V is TRBV15 and J is TRBJ1-2, with D possibly being TRBD1 (6 bases). This CDR3 region has 14 residues. Trimming removed 0 bases from V and 4 bases from J, with 9 bases in between. CDR1 is LNHNV, CDR2 YYDKDF, per germline (reference sequence). CDR3 bases: TGTGCCACCAGCAGAGAAGGAGGGGGCTATGGCTACACCTTC. Translating gives CATSREGGGYGYTF. Full variable domain (outside the CDR3, taken from reference TRBV15 and TRBJ1-2): DAMVIQNPRYQVTQFGKPVTLSCSQTLNHNVMYWYQQKSSQAPKLLFHYYDKDFNNEADTPDNFQSRRPNTSFCFLDIRSPGLGDTAMYLCATSREGGGYGYTFGSGTRLTVV.

The chain combines TRBV28 with TRBJ2-1, with a weak D call TRBD2 (6 bases). CDR3 size: 15 residues. Trimming took off 6 bases at V and 3 bases at J, with 15 bases between the two ends. Germline V gene sequence: CDR1 MDHEN, CDR2 SYDVKM. The chain's CDR3 is CASSDAGLHYNEQFF. Here the CDR3 DNA reads TGTGCCAGCAGCGACGCGGGACTCCACTACAATGAGCAGTTCTTC.

V gene TRBV5-1 combines with J gene TRBJ1-6; D is uncertain. Germline CDR1 and CDR2: SGHRS and YFSETQ. V was trimmed by 4 bases and J by 7 bases, leaving 18 bases between them. This CDR3 has 16 residues. CDR3 amino acids: CASSLEGPRLNSPLHF. The CDR3 bases are TGCGCCAGCAGCCTTGAGGGCCCCCGTCTAAATTCACCCCTCCACTTT.

V is TRBV7-9 and J is TRBJ1-1; unclear D gene. This CDR3 is built from 13 residues. Germline V lookup: CDR1 SEHNR, CDR2 FQNEAQ (reference sequence). Trimming removed 1 base at V and 6 bases at J, with 9 bases between. The CDR3 region is CASSLEGASEAFF. The CDR3 region has the DNA TGTGCCAGCAGCTTAGAGGGAGCCTCTGAAGCTTTCTTT.

This sequence joins TRBV5-1 and TRBJ2-1; TRBD1 might be the D (6 bases). Trimming pared 4 bases from V and 2 bases from J, leaving 10 bases between. This CDR3 spans 14 amino acids. Germline CDR1 is SGHRS and CDR2 is YFSETQ. The CDR3 sequence: CASSTDSTYNEQFF. In nucleotides, the CDR3 is TGCGCCAGCAGCACGGACAGCACCTACAATGAGCAGTTCTTC.

V is TRBV24-1 and J is TRBJ2-7, with 11 bases aligning to TRBD1. There are 15 residues in the CDR3. Germline V gene lookup returns CDR1 KGHDR and CDR2 SFDVKD. J lost 3 bases, V lost 11 bases, and 11 bases had no gene match. Written as DNA, the CDR3 is TGTGCCAGGGGACAGGGGGTCCCGTTACTCTACGAGCAGTACTTC. Translated, it gives CARGQGVPLLYEQYF.

The CDR3: CASSVASRGNGEQYF. The CDR3 DNA sequence: TGTGCCAGCAGCGTAGCCTCCAGGGGGAACGGCGAGCAGTACTTC. The chain employs TRBV9 and TRBJ2-7; 7 nucleotides agree with TRBD1. The ends lost 0 bases at V and 6 bases at J; junction bases unmatched: 9. Germline CDR1 and CDR2: SGDLS and YYNGEE. The CDR3 covers 15 residues. The full variable domain, in which reference TRBV9 and TRBJ2-7 provide the parts outside the CDR3, is DSGVTQTPKHLITATGQRVTLRCSPRSGDLSVYWYQQSLDQGLQFLIQYYNGEERAKGNILERFSAQQFPDLHSELNLSSLELGDSALYFCASSVASRGNGEQYFGPGTRLTVT.

In nucleotides, the CDR3 is TGTGCCAGTAGTTCCCAAGGGACAACAAGTACTTCACCCCTCCACTTT. Translation: CASSSQGTTSTSPLHF. This chain connects TRBV19 to TRBJ1-6; D is possibly TRBD1 (6 bases). This CDR3 comprises 16 residues. Trimming removed 5 bases from V and 9 bases from J, with 20 bases in between. Germline assignment: CDR1 LNHDA and CDR2 SQIVND (reference sequence).

The CDR3 region is CASSQQENTEAFF. CDR3 nucleotides: TGTGCCAGCAGCCAACAAGAGAACACTGAAGCTTTCTTT. The gene calls are TRBV7-3 and TRBJ1-1; D not resolved. V was trimmed by 5 bases and J by 1 base, leaving 8 bases between them. Germline CDR1 SGHTA, CDR2 FQGTGA. This CDR3 has 13 residues.

The chain is built from TRBV4-2 and TRBJ2-5; D is perhaps TRBD1 (6 bases). Germline V gene data show CDR1 as LGHNA and CDR2 as YNFKEQ. The length of the CDR3 is 15 residues. V lost 1 base and J lost 3, with 12 bases in between. The CDR3 DNA is TGTGCCAGCAGCCAAGTGGGCAGGGGCGAAGAGACCCAGTACTTC. Amino acid sequence: CASSQVGRGEETQYF.

The chain joins TRBV7-9 to TRBJ1-1, with a tentative D call TRBD1 (5 bases). In germline, CDR1 is SEHNR, CDR2 FQNEAQ (reference sequence). V lost 3 bases and J 4 bases, leaving 12 bases between the germline ends. There are 14 residues in the CDR3. The CDR3 DNA reads TGTGCCAGCAGCTTCAGGGTTTTGAGCACTGAAGCTTTCTTT. Translating it yields CASSFRVLSTEAFF.

The chain has TRBV6-5 and TRBJ2-7, with TRBD1 matching 8 bases. Unmatched junction bases numbered 10, after V lost 6 bases and J lost 6 bases. This CDR3 region has 14 residues. CDR1 and CDR2 (germline): MNHEY, SVGAGI. CDR3 in amino acids: CASSLAGTGREQYF. The CDR3 DNA reads TGTGCCAGCAGCCTCGCCGGGACAGGTCGCGAGCAGTACTTC.

This clone was observed a handful of times. J is TRBJ1-2 and V is TRBV5-1; D is unclear. Trimming left V 1 base short and J 3 bases short, with 7 bases between. The CDR3 runs 13 residues. Germline V gene lookup returns CDR1 SGHRS and CDR2 YFSETQ. Here the CDR3 reads CASSLRRDYGYTF. The CDR3 bases are TGCGCCAGCAGCTTGCGTAGGGACTATGGCTACACCTTC.

The chain uses TRBV2 and TRBJ2-5; D perhaps matches TRBD2 (6 bases). V was shortened by 6 bases and J by 0 bases, with 14 bases between the two germline ends. The CDR3 contains 15 residues. CDR1 SNHLY and CDR2 FYNNEI come from the germline V gene. As DNA, the CDR3 is TGTGCCAGCAGCCCGGGACTGCACGACCAAGAGACCCAGTACTTC. Its protein product is CASSPGLHDQETQYF. Full variable domain (missing parts from reference TRBV2 and TRBJ2-5): EPEVTQTPSHQVTQMGQEVILRCVPISNHLYFYWYRQILGQKVEFLVSFYNNEISEKSEIFDDQFSVERPDGSNFTLKIRSTKLEDSAMYFCASSPGLHDQETQYFGPGTRLLVL.

The chain recombines TRBV3-1 (or the pseudogene TRBV3-2) with TRBJ2-1; 11 bases match TRBD2. Germline assignment: CDR1 LGHDT and CDR2 YNNKEL (reference sequence). V dropped 5 bases and J dropped 1; count of bases not matched to a gene: 7. This CDR3 spans 17 amino acids. This CDR3 reads CASSFSGRAGSYNEQFF. CDR3 nucleotide sequence: TGTGCCAGCAGCTTTAGCGGGAGGGCCGGGTCCTACAATGAGCAGTTCTTC.

This clone appeared a single time. The CDR3 nucleotides are TGTGCCGTAGTGGGCGGGAGAATCGACAATGAGCAGTTCTTC. Protein: CAVVGGRIDNEQFF. This chain links TRBV7-9 with TRBJ2-1; 7 nucleotides line up with TRBD2. V lost 11 bases and J lost 5; bases outside the gene matches: 12. This CDR3 contains 14 residues. Germline assignment: CDR1 SEHNR and CDR2 FQNEAQ (reference sequence).

This chain joins TRBV6-5 and TRBJ1-6, with D unresolved. V was clipped by 6 bases and J by 2 bases, with 8 bases between them. CDR1 MNHEY and CDR2 SVGAGI come from the germline V gene. There are 14 residues in the CDR3. CDR3 sequence (DNA): TGTGCCAGCAGCCAAGCCCCCTATAATTCACCCCTCCACTTT. Amino acid sequence: CASSQAPYNSPLHF.

This clone was found once. This chain joins TRBV6-5 and TRBJ1-2, with D hard to call. The CDR3 has 14 residues. The V end was cut by 7 bases, the J end by 2 bases, with 14 bases between. Germline V CDR1 and CDR2: MNHEY, SVGAGI. The CDR3 reads CASIRGLINYGYTF. CDR3 DNA sequence: TGTGCCAGCATTAGAGGTCTCATCAACTATGGCTACACCTTC.

This chain links TRBV6-5 with TRBJ2-7, with 14 nucleotides matching TRBD2. The ends lost 2 bases at V and 7 bases at J; junction bases unmatched: 7. This CDR3 comprises 16 residues. Germline assignment: CDR1 MNHEY and CDR2 SVGAGI. The CDR3 DNA reads as TGTGCCAGCAGTTACCAGTGGACTAGCGGGAGGCGGGAGCAGTACTTC. Translated, it gives CASSYQWTSGRREQYF.

V gene TRBV9 combines with J gene TRBJ1-4; the D is unclear. CDR3 length equals 15 residues. V lost 4 bases and J 4 bases, leaving 14 bases between the germline ends. Germline CDR1 SGDLS, CDR2 YYNGEE. The CDR3 spells CASSQDAGFNEKLFF. Written as DNA, the CDR3 is TGTGCCAGCAGCCAAGACGCGGGTTTTAATGAAAAACTGTTTTTT.

V and J are TRBV28 and TRBJ2-1; the match to TRBD2 covers 12 bases. CDR1 is MDHEN, CDR2 SYDVKM, per germline. The trim removed 3 bases at V and 4 bases at J, leaving 7 bases unmatched. The CDR3 runs 17 residues. The CDR3 protein is CASSFPLAGGAYNEQFF. The CDR3 coding sequence is TGTGCCAGCAGTTTCCCACTAGCGGGAGGAGCATACAATGAGCAGTTCTTC.

V gene TRBV6-2 or TRBV6-3 combines with J gene TRBJ2-1, with D perhaps being TRBD1 or TRBD2 (5 bases each). Trimming removed 8 bases at V and 3 bases at J, with 14 bases between. The germline gives CDR1 MNHEY, CDR2 SVGEGT. The CDR3 sequence is 14 residues long. The CDR3, as DNA: TGTGCCAGCTGCCCGGGGCTAGACTACAATGAGCAGTTCTTC. This gives the protein CASCPGLDYNEQFF.

With respect to this clone: A read error may account for a junction end that differs from germline. V is TRBV28 and J is TRBJ2-7; 10 nucleotides line up with TRBD2. Germline CDR1 and CDR2: MDHEN and SYDVKM. CDR3 length equals 16 residues. The CDR3 spells CTSSGPSGSLSYEQYF. In nucleotides, the CDR3 is TGTACCAGCAGTGGTCCTAGCGGGAGTCTTTCCTACGAGCAGTACTTC. The full variable domain, with the rest looked up from reference TRBV28 and TRBJ2-7, is DVKVTQSSRYLVKRTGEKVFLECVQDMDHENMFWYRQDPGLGLRLIYFSYDVKMKEKGDIPEGYSVSREKKERFSLILESASTNQTSMYLCTSSGPSGSLSYEQYFGPGTRLTVT.